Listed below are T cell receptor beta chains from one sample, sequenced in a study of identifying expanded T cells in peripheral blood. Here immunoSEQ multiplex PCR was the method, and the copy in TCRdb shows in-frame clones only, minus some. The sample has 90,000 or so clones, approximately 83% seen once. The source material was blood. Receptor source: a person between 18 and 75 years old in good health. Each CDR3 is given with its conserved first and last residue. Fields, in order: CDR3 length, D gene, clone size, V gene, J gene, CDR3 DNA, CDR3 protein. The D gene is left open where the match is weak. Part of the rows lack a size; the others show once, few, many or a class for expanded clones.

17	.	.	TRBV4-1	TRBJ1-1	TGCGCCAGCAGCCAAGTAGGGTTACGCGGGGGGAACACTGAAGCTTTCTTT	CASSQVGLRGGNTEAFF
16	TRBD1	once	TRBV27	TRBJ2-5	TGTGCCAGCAGTTCCCTGGCAGGGGGCGCGGGGGAGACCCAGTACTTC	CASSSLAGGAGETQYF
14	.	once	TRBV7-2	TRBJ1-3	TGTGCCAGCAGCTTAACAGGGAATGGAAACACCATATATTTT	CASSLTGNGNTIYF
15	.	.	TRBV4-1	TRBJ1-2	TGCGCCAGCAGCCAAGTGGGGGCCAGGAACTATGGCTACACCTTC	CASSQVGARNYGYTF
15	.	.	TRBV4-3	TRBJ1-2	TGCGCCAGCAGCCAAGACCGGGACGGAAACTATGGCTACACCTTC	CASSQDRDGNYGYTF
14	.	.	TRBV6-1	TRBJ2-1	TGTGCCAGCAGACAGGGAATGTTATCCAATGAGCAGTTCTTC	CASRQGMLSNEQFF
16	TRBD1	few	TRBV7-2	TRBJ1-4	TGTGCCAGCAGCTTAAGCAGGGGGCAATATAATGAAAAACTGTTTTTT	CASSLSRGQYNEKLFF
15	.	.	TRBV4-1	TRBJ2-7	TGCGCCAGCAGCCAAGCCAGAACTACCTCCTACGAGCAGTACTTC	CASSQARTTSYEQYF
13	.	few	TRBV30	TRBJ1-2	TGTGCCTGGAGGTCGGGGTTTTATGATGGCTACACCTTC	CAWRSGFYDGYTF
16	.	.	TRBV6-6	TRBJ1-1	TGTGCCAGCAGTTACGGGGGAAAGGGTGGGGGCGCTGAAGCTTTCTTT	CASSYGGKGGGAEAFF
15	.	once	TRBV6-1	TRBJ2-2	TGTGCCAGCAGTGAACTGACGGGTTTCTCCGGGGAGCTGTTTTTT	CASSELTGFSGELFF
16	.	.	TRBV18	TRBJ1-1	TGTGCCAGCTCACCACTTCCTCCGCAGGGGATAACTGAAGCTTTCTTT	CASSPLPPQGITEAFF
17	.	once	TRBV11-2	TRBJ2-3	TGTGCCAGCAGCTTGAGAGTTTCGGGGGGCAGCACAGATACGCAGTATTTT	CASSLRVSGGSTDTQYF
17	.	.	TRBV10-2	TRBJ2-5	TGCGCCAGCAGTGAAGAAGGCAGGGACTTTTTAGGGGAGACCCAGTACTTC	CASSEEGRDFLGETQYF
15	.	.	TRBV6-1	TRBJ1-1	TGTGCCAGCAGTGGTCAGGAGGCCGTGAACACTGAAGCTTTCTTT	CASSGQEAVNTEAFF
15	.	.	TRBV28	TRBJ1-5	TGTGCCAGCAGTTCCCGCGGTTGGGCCAATCAGCCCCAGCATTTT	CASSSRGWANQPQHF
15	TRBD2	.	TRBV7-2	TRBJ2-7	TGTGCCAGCAGCTTAACGCCGCGGGGGGACGACGAGCAGTACTTC	CASSLTPRGDDEQYF
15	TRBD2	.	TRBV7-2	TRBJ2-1	TGTGCCAGCACCATAGCGGGGGCCTCCTACAATGAGCAGTTCTTC	CASTIAGASYNEQFF
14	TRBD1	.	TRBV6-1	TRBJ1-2	TGTGCCAGCAGTGAGCCCGGGACAGGGGTCGGCTACACCTTC	CASSEPGTGVGYTF
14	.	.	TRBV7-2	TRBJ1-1	TGTGCCAGCAGCTTAGGGGTCCCAGGAGGAGAAGCTTTCTTT	CASSLGVPGGEAFF
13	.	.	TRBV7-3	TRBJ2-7	TGTGCCAGCAGCAGGGACACCTCCTACGAGCAGTACTTC	CASSRDTSYEQYF
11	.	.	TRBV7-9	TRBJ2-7	TGTGCCAGCAGCCCAAGTAACGAGCAGTACTTC	CASSPSNEQYF
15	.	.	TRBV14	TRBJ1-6	TGTGCCAGCAGCCAATCGGGTGTACGGGGCTCACCCCTCCACTTT	CASSQSGVRGSPLHF
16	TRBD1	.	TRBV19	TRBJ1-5	TGTGCCAGTAGTCGGCGCGGACAGGGACGAAGTCAGCCCCAGCATTTT	CASSRRGQGRSQPQHF
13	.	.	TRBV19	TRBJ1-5	TGTGCCAGTAGTATAGTCGGCGCGTGGCCCCAGCATTTT	CASSIVGAWPQHF
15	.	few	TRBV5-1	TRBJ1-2	TGCGCCAGCAGCTGGAACGACAGGCCCAACTATGGCTACACCTTC	CASSWNDRPNYGYTF
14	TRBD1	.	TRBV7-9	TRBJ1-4	TGTGCCAGCAGCTTCCCCAGGGGGCTGGAAAAACTGTTTTTT	CASSFPRGLEKLFF
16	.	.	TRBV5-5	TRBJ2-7	TGTGCCAGCAGCTTGGTCAGTTACAGCCTGCACTACGAGCAGTACTTC	CASSLVSYSLHYEQYF
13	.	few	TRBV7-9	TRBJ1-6	TGTGCCAGCAGCTCACAGGACAATTCACCCCTCCACTTT	CASSSQDNSPLHF
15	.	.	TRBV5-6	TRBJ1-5	TGTGCCAGCAGCTTGCGGGCGGGTCCTAATCAGCCCCAGCATTTT	CASSLRAGPNQPQHF
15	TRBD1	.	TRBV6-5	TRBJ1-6	TGTGCCAGCAGTAGGGGACAGGGGGGTTATTCACCCCTCCACTTT	CASSRGQGGYSPLHF